Listed below are T cell receptor beta chains from one sample, sequenced in a study of shared clonotypes between healthy human individuals. Some clones are missing from TCRdb's copy, which holds only in-frame ones; the method was immunoSEQ multiplex PCR. This table holds about 2.3 million clones, over 85% found once. Material: naive CD4+ T cells from PBMCs. The receptors derive from a man aged 18 to 35 in good health. Some clones in this sample may be carry-over from other donors' samples. CDR3s include the opening cysteine and the closing phenylalanine or tryptophan. The D gene is left open where the match is weak. The size of a clone is reported for some rows only, either as once, few or many, or as a class for expanded clones.

d_call	clone_size	v_call	j_call	cdr3_aa	cdr3_nt
.	.	TRBV5-1	TRBJ1-4	CASSLGGSNEKLFF	TGCGCCAGCAGCTTGGGTGGAAGTAATGAAAAACTGTTTTTT
.	.	TRBV7-2	TRBJ2-6	CASTLMRDSGANVLTF	TGTGCCAGCACCCTTATGAGAGACTCTGGGGCCAACGTCCTGACTTTC
.	.	TRBV19	TRBJ2-7	CASSIRGYEQYF	TGTGCCAGTAGTATCAGGGGCTACGAGCAGTACTTC
.	.	TRBV14	TRBJ2-7	CASSQDRKIYEQYF	TGTGCCAGCAGCCAAGATCGCAAAATCTACGAGCAGTACTTC
.	few	TRBV18	TRBJ2-3	CASSPGVTDTQYF	TGTGCCAGCTCACCGGGAGTCACAGATACGCAGTATTTT
.	.	TRBV10-3	TRBJ2-4	CAISESALVAGAKNIQYF	TGTGCCATCAGTGAGTCTGCCCTCGTAGCTGGGGCCAAAAACATTCAGTACTTC
.	.	TRBV7-2	TRBJ2-7	CASSLDRAYEQYF	TGTGCCAGCAGCTTAGACAGGGCCTACGAGCAGTACTTC
.	.	TRBV28	TRBJ1-4	CASSFSGTNEKLFF	TGTGCCAGCAGTTTTTCGGGGACCAATGAAAAACTGTTTTTT
.	.	TRBV11-3	TRBJ1-1	CASSLVPTEAFF	TGTGCCAGCAGCTTAGTGCCAACTGAAGCTTTCTTT
TRBD2	.	TRBV2	TRBJ2-2	CASRGTSGAHTGELFF	TGTGCCAGCAGAGGGACTAGCGGGGCCCACACCGGGGAGCTGTTTTTT
.	.	TRBV10-1	TRBJ1-2	CASSQGNYGYTF	TGCGCCAGCAGCCAGGGGAACTATGGCTACACCTTC
TRBD1	.	TRBV4-1	TRBJ2-1	CASSQGATGDNEQFF	TGCGCCAGCAGCCAAGGGGCCACAGGGGACAATGAGCAGTTCTTC
.	.	TRBV6-1	TRBJ1-1	CASSFLYGEAFF	TGTGCCAGCAGTTTTCTCTACGGTGAAGCTTTCTTT
.	.	TRBV5-5	TRBJ1-5	CASSQSSNQPQHF	TGTGCCAGCAGTCAGAGTTCCAATCAGCCCCAGCATTTT
.	.	TRBV11-1	TRBJ2-2	CASSPGPGELFF	TGTGCCAGCAGCCCAGGGCCCGGGGAGCTGTTTTTT
TRBD2	.	TRBV6-6	TRBJ2-4	CASSYLAGVAKNIQYF	TGTGCCAGCAGTTATCTAGCGGGGGTAGCCAAAAACATTCAGTACTTC
TRBD1	.	TRBV6-1	TRBJ2-7	CASRPWGQGAYEQYF	TGTGCCAGCAGGCCCTGGGGGCAGGGGGCCTACGAGCAGTACTTC
.	.	TRBV29-1	TRBJ2-5	CSPALPGETQYF	TGCAGCCCTGCCCTCCCGGGGGAGACCCAGTACTTC
TRBD1	.	TRBV27	TRBJ2-7	CASSGRQGARSYEQYF	TGTGCCAGCAGTGGCAGACAGGGGGCGCGCTCCTACGAGCAGTACTTC
TRBD2	.	TRBV5-1	TRBJ2-2	CASSFSPGLQPGGSAGELFF	TGCGCCAGCAGCTTTTCCCCCGGCCTCCAACCTGGCGGGAGTGCCGGGGAGCTGTTTTTT
.	.	TRBV28	TRBJ2-7	CASGFRDTYEQYF	TGTGCCAGCGGATTCCGGGACACCTACGAGCAGTACTTC
TRBD1	few	TRBV6-5	TRBJ1-1	CASSLSGTEDTEAFF	TGTGCCAGCAGTTTATCCGGGACAGAGGACACTGAAGCTTTCTTT
.	.	TRBV14	TRBJ1-2	CASSLAQAYGYTF	TGTGCCAGCAGCCTCGCTCAAGCGTATGGCTACACCTTC
.	.	TRBV5-6	TRBJ2-1	CASSRTSEQFF	TGTGCCAGCAGCCGGACCTCCGAGCAGTTCTTC
.	.	TRBV18	TRBJ1-3	CASSPQRGATGNTIYF	TGTGCCAGCTCACCACAGAGGGGCGCGACTGGAAACACCATATATTTT
.	.	TRBV30	TRBJ1-1	CAWSAAAAEAFF	TGTGCCTGGAGTGCTGCCGCGGCAGAAGCTTTCTTT
.	.	TRBV9	TRBJ2-1	CASSVTTAAGTYNEQFF	TGTGCCAGCAGCGTGACCACGGCAGCGGGTACGTACAATGAGCAGTTCTTC
TRBD1	.	TRBV2	TRBJ2-7	CASSLGQASIYEQYF	TGTGCCAGCAGTCTAGGACAGGCCTCCATCTACGAGCAGTACTTC
TRBD1	once	TRBV6-6	TRBJ1-2	CASSQGTDTNYGYTF	TGTGCCAGCAGTCAAGGGACAGATACTAACTATGGCTACACCTTC